This TCR beta chain was obtained from a study of graft-versus-host responses after intestinal transplantation (dated by TCRdb to 2020 to 2022). Some background on the complete study: The transplants that recipients got were multivisceral, liver-intestinal, or isolated intestinal. Every recipient was given anti-thymocyte globulin induction, then maintenance tacrolimus and steroids for about three years. After intestinal transplantation, graft-versus-host and host-versus-graft alloreactive T cell clones were followed in the graft, circulation and bone marrow using bulk TCR-beta CDR3 sequencing. Alloreactive clones were identified by sequencing pre-transplant mixed lymphocyte reaction products and comparing these products with unstimulated pre-transplant donor and recipient T cells. The cohort enrolled 20 to 30 intestinal transplant recipients including one retransplant, and 3 patients lacking pretransplant specimens were excluded. A peak of at least 4% donor T cells among recipient peripheral blood mononuclear cells was the definition used for donor T cell macrochimerism. Rather than going through the commercial service, samples from a few later patients were sequenced in-house on an Illumina MiSeq and processed with MiXCR. Broad study findings and their caveats: GvH clones were detected in recipient bone marrow, and some of these GvH clones were observed earlier in ileal mucosa or blood, consistent with an intestinal mucosal origin. The conclusions were limited by the relatively low number and heterogeneity of the intestinal transplant patients. In patients with donor T cell macrochimerism, the allografts had high GvH to HvG T cell clonal ratios. Early after transplant, declines in HvG clones were associated with peak levels of circulating GvH clones.

The sample holds a few counts of this clone. The clone's antigen remains unknown. Nothing much larger sits one base from this clone, and base qualities are not available. The CDR3, from cysteine to phenylalanine, totals 15 residues. Only the CDR3 region is kept as DNA, spanning 45 bases read in frame from base 1. V lost 6 bases and J lost 1 base, and the count of bases not matched to a germline gene is 6. The germline V gene supplies CDR1 SNHLY and CDR2 FYNNEI. Receptor libraries were prepared by the immunoSEQ multiplex PCR assay. For most patients, high-throughput TCR-beta CDR3 sequencing of genomic DNA was performed by Adaptive Biotechnologies. The original methods were these. TCR sequencing data for approximately 17 patients were retrieved from Adaptive's ImmunoSEQ software; a few other patients were processed with MiXCR and VDJtools. CDR3 nucleotide sequences shared between donor and recipient were removed because the origin of such sequences could not be assigned. To be classed as alloreactive, a clone needed at least 2-fold expansion over unstimulated cells and a minimum CFSE-low frequency of 0.002% (template counts) or 0.001% (read counts). Mappable clones were those detected in sequenced pre-transplant spleen, lymph node, or MLR CFSE-low populations of the donor or recipient. The cumulative frequency of alloreactive clones was calculated as a percentage of all sequences, weighted by copy number. Sourced from immuneACCESS, this table was stored by TCRdb with only in-frame sequences that have V and J called. A share of the clones is absent; for the studies checked, an unresolved V gene accounts for under half, and the remainder has no known explanation. D and trimming come from the DNA, and the V and J calls and clone size come from that table. For this sample there are fewer than 20,000 clones; roughly 80% appear just once. Roughly 18% of the sample is taken by the ten largest.

Dithiothreitol, EDTA incubations and collagenase D digestion were used to isolate intraepithelial and lamina propria lymphocytes from graft specimens. Bulk TCR-beta sequencing was performed on serial intestinal graft biopsy specimens collected as late as 600 days after transplant. The clonotype originates from a human patient who received an intestinal transplant, so some T cells may come from the graft donor. The chain is made from TRBV2 and TRBJ2-3, with 8 bases matching TRBD2. Specimen: ileum tissue, collected approximately 97 days after intestinal transplant. The CDR3 region: CASRPGRGGTDTQYF. In nucleotides, the sequence is TGTGCCAGCAGGCCCGGGCGGGGGGGCACAGATACGCAGTATTTT.